A single T cell receptor (beta chain) is shown here with its context. This clonotype was detected only a few times. The clone's antigen remains unknown. No much larger clone is present one base from it, and per-base qualities are unavailable. The data originate from a study of response to subunit inactivated influenza vaccine (dated by TCRdb to 2017 to 2018). For the wider study: Deep quantitative profiling of the T cell receptor repertoire was used in the study to follow responses to a trivalent subunit inactivated influenza vaccine.

Receptor libraries were prepared by RT-PCR. The sequencer listed for this sample is Illumina HiSeq 2500. TCRdb reran the public reads through fastp at Q25 and MiXCR, keeping productive beta chains. Rows are combined by CDR3 protein, so each entry shows the most common genes and DNA. The sample table lists over 750,000 distinct CDR3 sequences, around 21% of them with a count of one. About 9.4% of the sample lies in the top ten. General conclusions and limits of the study: The authors suggested that each seasonal influenza vaccination may recruit only a limited number of new T cells.

The germline V gene yields SGHAT for CDR1 and FQNNGV for CDR2. Spanning cysteine to phenylalanine, the CDR3 consists of 16 amino acids. The retained sequence is limited to the CDR3, 48 bases, with the frame set at the first base. Trimming costs V 2 bases and J 2 bases, and their ends lie 10 bases apart. Sequencing used PBMCs from blood, obtained less than 6 days after vaccination. The receptor was isolated from a man aged 50 to 59 who received an inactivated influenza vaccine. Donor details come from another sample of the same person, matched by shared clones. Recombination connected TRBV11-2 to TRBJ2-6, with the D segment identity uncertain. The encoded CDR3 is CASSLPHAAGANVLTF. The DNA reads as follows: TGTGCCAGCAGCTTACCCCATGCGGCTGGGGCCAACGTCCTGACTTTC.